Included here is one TCR beta chain sequence, with context. Its antigen is not known. This entry belongs to a study of CD8+ T cells in alopecia areata. Study-level background: By percentage of affected scalp area, the severity of treated patients was scored. Study results and limitations: Patients displayed less clarity in TCR sharing than mice, a finding possibly related to HLA.

This sample's treatment: oral pan-JAK inhibitor, 5-10 mg twice daily. In each case, RNA was isolated and then reverse transcribed into cDNA as the sequencing template. Sequenced by immunoSEQ multiplex PCR; TCRdb stores in-frame clones only, minus some. The data show 200,000 to 250,000 clones, with 50% to 75% seen just once and roughly 4.2% held by the top ten. The sample here was CD4+ T cells sorted from blood, taken at week 4, from a patient treated with tofacitinib. This receptor was taken from a human donor with alopecia areata.

CDR3 nucleotide sequence: TGCAGCGTTGCGGGACGTGGGGAGACCCAGTACTTC. Its protein product is CSVAGRGETQYF. The chain joins TRBV29-1 to TRBJ2-5; D is tentatively TRBD1 or TRBD2 (5 bases each). Deletions cut 4 bases from V and 5 bases from J, with 11 bases between. The CDR3 is made up of 12 amino acids. Germline assignment: CDR1 SQVTM and CDR2 ANQGSEA.